The rows below give T cell receptor beta chains drawn from one sample of a study of T cell repertoires in cytomegalovirus infection. TCRdb reprocessed the reads with MiXCR, giving one entry per CDR3 protein. The table includes some 110,000 distinct CDR3 sequences, 10% detected once. Which antigens these TCRs recognize remains unknown. Sequencing was performed on PBMCs, sequenced either directly or after in vitro stimulation (not recorded which). Receptors originate from a human donor in good health (CMV status not recorded). Some clones in this sample may be carry-over from other donors' samples. Both conserved end residues are part of each CDR3. The D gene is left open where the match is weak. Rows may omit the clone size; those that give it use once, few, many or a size class.

many,TRBV7-2,TRBD1,TRBJ2-7,TGTGCCAGCAGGTGGAGACAGGGCTCCTACGAGCAGTACTTC,CASRWRQGSYEQYF
few,TRBV7-6,.,TRBJ2-1,TGTGCCAGCACCCCGGGCCGGGACCAACCCTACAATGAGCAGTTCTTC,CASTPGRDQPYNEQFF
many,TRBV7-9,.,TRBJ2-7,TGTGCCAGCAGCTTAGTGGCCACAGGGTACCACGAGCAGTACTTC,CASSLVATGYHEQYF
.,TRBV20-1,.,TRBJ2-6,TGCAGTGCTAGCCCTAGGGGTCTGAGGTCTGGGGCCAACGTCCTGACTTTC,CSASPRGLRSGANVLTF
medium-sized,TRBV20-1,.,TRBJ1-2,TGCAGTGCTAGCTCTTGGGCCCCAACACATGATGGCTACACCTTC,CSASSWAPTHDGYTF
many,TRBV12-3/TRBV12-4,.,TRBJ1-3,TGTGCCAGCAGTCCTTCTCGTGCCTCTGGAAACACCATATATTTT,CASSPSRASGNTIYF
.,TRBV10-2,TRBD2,TRBJ2-3,TGCGCCAGCAGAGAAGCGGGACCGTACACAGATACGCAGTATTTT,CASREAGPYTDTQYF
.,TRBV5-4,.,TRBJ1-6,TGTGCCAGCAGCTTGGGACAAGATAATTCACCCCTCCACTTT,CASSLGQDNSPLHF
many,TRBV7-2,.,TRBJ2-5,TGTGCCAGCAGCTTATTACTGAATAAAGAGACCCAGTACTTC,CASSLLLNKETQYF
few,TRBV10-3,.,TRBJ1-1,TGTGCCATCCAAGAGGAGACAAAGCAGACTGAAGCTTTCTTT,CAIQEETKQTEAFF
.,TRBV7-9,TRBD2,TRBJ2-3,TGTGCCAGCAGCCCCCAGGGAGGACTAGCGCCAGATACGCAGTATTTT,CASSPQGGLAPDTQYF
few,TRBV14,TRBD2,TRBJ2-5,TGTGCCAGCAGACGGACTAGCGGAATACAAGAGACCCAGTACTTC,CASRRTSGIQETQYF
many,TRBV7-9,.,TRBJ1-1,TGTGCCAGCAGCTACCAACAGGGACTGAACACTGAAGCTTTCTTT,CASSYQQGLNTEAFF
.,TRBV6-2/TRBV6-3,.,TRBJ2-1,TGTGCCAGCAGTTACTTAAAGAGCAATGAGCAGTTCTTC,CASSYLKSNEQFF
many,TRBV4-1,.,TRBJ2-1,TGCGCCAGCAGCCAAGAGGACTACAATGAGCAGTTCTTC,CASSQEDYNEQFF